This T cell receptor beta chain appears in the sequencing data of a study of OX40 agonist ivuxolimab in advanced cancers. Study at large: Prior anti-PD-1, anti-PD-L1 or anti-CTLA-4 therapy did not bar entry, and about 40% had some.

CDR3 length: 13 residues. The germline gives CDR1 SGHTA, CDR2 FQGNSA. Trimming stripped 10 bases from V and 4 bases from J, with 17 bases between. Patients had blood sampled at baseline and again on cycle 4 day 1 and cycle 7 day 1. Sequenced by immunoSEQ multiplex PCR; TCRdb stores in-frame clones only, minus some. The sample includes tens of thousands of clones, roughly 80% of them seen just once. This TCR was recovered from an adult with an advanced solid tumor such as melanoma, head and neck, liver or kidney cancer. The sequencing used CD4+ or CD8+ T cells sorted from blood, collected in a trial of the OX40 agonist ivuxolimab. The genes are TRBV7-2 and TRBJ2-7; the D gene is possibly TRBD1 (6 bases). This CDR3 is CATEDRLSYEQYF. CDR3 DNA sequence: TGTGCCACCGAAGACAGGCTTTCATACGAGCAGTACTTC.